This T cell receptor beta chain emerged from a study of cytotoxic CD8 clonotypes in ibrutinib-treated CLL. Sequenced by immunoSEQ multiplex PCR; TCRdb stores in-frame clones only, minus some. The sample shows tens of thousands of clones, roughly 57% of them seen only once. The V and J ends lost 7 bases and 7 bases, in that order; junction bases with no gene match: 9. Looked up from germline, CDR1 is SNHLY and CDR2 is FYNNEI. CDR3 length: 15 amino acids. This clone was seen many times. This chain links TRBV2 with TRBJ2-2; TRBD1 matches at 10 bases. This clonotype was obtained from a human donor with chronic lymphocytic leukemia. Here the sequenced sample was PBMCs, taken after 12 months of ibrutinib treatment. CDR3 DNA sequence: TGTGCCAGCACAACGGGACAGGGGAAAATCGGGGAGCTGTTTTTT. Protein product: CASTTGQGKIGELFF. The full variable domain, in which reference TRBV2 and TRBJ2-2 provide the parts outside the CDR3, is EPEVTQTPSHQVTQMGQEVILRCVPISNHLYFYWYRQILGQKVEFLVSFYNNEISEKSEIFDDQFSVERPDGSNFTLKIRSTKLEDSAMYFCASTTGQGKIGELFFGEGSRLTVL.